These T cell receptor beta chains were read from a single sample in a study of early T cells in non-severe SARS-CoV-2 infection. In TCRdb, the 5' RACE reads were re-called with MiXCR into one record per CDR3 protein. The sample holds roughly 100,000 distinct CDR3 sequences; roughly 13% are singletons and the top ten take 2% to 2.5%. Sequenced sample: whole blood. Receptors originate from an adult who was a healthcare worker with PCR-confirmed SARS-CoV-2 infection or an uninfected control (not recorded which). Each CDR3 is given with its conserved first and last residue. Fields, in order: clone size, V gene, D gene, J gene, CDR3 protein, CDR3 DNA. The D gene is left open where the match is weak. The listing skips clone size in some rows; elsewhere it reads once, few, many or a size class.

-	TRBV29-1	TRBD1	TRBJ1-1	CSVTDRGHMNTEAFF	TGCAGCGTTACGGACAGGGGGCACATGAACACTGAAGCTTTCTTT
many	TRBV7-8	TRBD2	TRBJ2-5	CASSLRPSGLAGGRGYQETQYF	TGTGCCAGCAGCTTACGTCCCTCCGGACTAGCGGGGGGGAGAGGGTACCAAGAGACCCAGTACTTC
many	TRBV10-3	TRBD2	TRBJ2-1	CATEVSGGADEQFF	TGTGCCACTGAAGTTAGCGGGGGGGCTGATGAGCAGTTCTTC
few	TRBV3-1	-	TRBJ2-7	CASSQDSGTYEQYF	TGTGCCAGCAGCCAAGACTCAGGGACCTACGAGCAGTACTTC
-	TRBV28	-	TRBJ1-4	CACMEGVVGKLFF	TGTGCCTGCATGGAAGGGGTAGTCGGAAAACTGTTTTTT
-	TRBV6-6	-	TRBJ2-5	CASSYSGLAGQETQYF	TGTGCCAGCAGTTACAGCGGGTTAGCAGGACAAGAGACCCAGTACTTC
-	TRBV29-1	TRBD2	TRBJ2-3	CSVSQGAGGPGTDTQYF	TGCAGCGTCTCCCAAGGCGCGGGGGGGCCAGGCACAGATACGCAGTATTTT
few	TRBV28	-	TRBJ1-3	CASTSGLLSGNTIYF	TGTGCCAGCACCTCTGGACTGCTATCTGGAAACACCATATATTTT
-	TRBV12-3/TRBV12-4	-	TRBJ2-2	CASSSRTAGELFF	TGTGCCAGCAGTTCGCGGACAGCCGGGGAGCTGTTTTTT
few	TRBV20-1	-	TRBJ2-7	CSAISLEQYF	TGCAGTGCCATCTCCCTCGAGCAGTACTTC
-	TRBV20-1	TRBD2	TRBJ2-5	CSAEPPGLAGPQGETQYF	TGCAGTGCTGAACCCCCGGGACTAGCGGGGCCCCAGGGAGAGACCCAGTACTTC
-	TRBV20-1	TRBD1	TRBJ1-5	CSAREGQGHQPQHF	TGCAGTGCTAGAGAGGGACAGGGCCATCAGCCCCAGCATTTT
few	TRBV29-1	-	TRBJ2-3	CSVDTGSRDTQYF	TGCAGCGTTGATACAGGTTCACGAGATACGCAGTATTTT
-	TRBV12-3/TRBV12-4	TRBD1	TRBJ1-1	CASRKRDSTNTEAFF	TGTGCCAGCAGAAAAAGGGACAGCACTAACACTGAAGCTTTCTTT
few	TRBV6-2/TRBV6-3	-	TRBJ2-5	CASTWSRGRETQYF	TGTGCCAGCACTTGGTCCCGGGGACGAGAGACCCAGTACTTC
many	TRBV7-9	-	TRBJ1-3	CASSSPMMTGGNTIYF	TGTGCCAGCAGCTCGCCGATGATGACGGGGGGAAACACCATATATTTT
many	TRBV5-5	-	TRBJ1-3	CASSHPWGSENTIYF	TGTGCCAGCAGCCACCCCTGGGGCTCTGAAAACACCATATATTTT
few	TRBV4-2	TRBD2	TRBJ2-1	CASSQGTSGDHEQFF	TGTGCCAGCAGTCAAGGGACTAGCGGGGATCATGAGCAGTTCTTC
few	TRBV5-1	TRBD1	TRBJ2-1	CASSSAPRDRGNEQFF	TGCGCCAGCAGCTCGGCTCCCCGGGACAGGGGAAATGAGCAGTTCTTC
many	TRBV7-3	-	TRBJ2-1	CASSLQRGTYNEQFF	TGTGCCAGCAGCCTACAACGGGGGACATACAATGAGCAGTTCTTC
many	TRBV29-1	-	TRBJ2-3	CSVGPSGDPTDTQYF	TGCAGCGTTGGCCCCTCGGGGGATCCCACAGATACGCAGTATTTT
-	TRBV27	-	TRBJ2-3	CASSLGRRAIDTQYF	TGTGCCAGCAGTTTGGGCCGGAGGGCGATAGATACGCAGTATTTT
few	TRBV19	-	TRBJ1-5	CASSIGRVDQPQHF	TGTGCCAGTAGTATCGGCAGGGTCGATCAGCCCCAGCATTTT
many	TRBV29-1	-	TRBJ2-1	CSVAVGGEQFF	TGCAGCGTTGCCGTGGGGGGTGAGCAGTTCTTC
many	TRBV4-2	-	TRBJ2-5	CASSQDFRGQETQYF	-
many	TRBV7-8	-	TRBJ1-1	CASSYGQMNTEAFF	TGTGCCAGCAGCTACGGACAGATGAACACTGAAGCTTTCTTT
many	TRBV29-1	TRBD1	TRBJ1-2	CSARWGTGHGYTF	TGCAGCGCCCGTTGGGGGACAGGGCATGGCTACACCTTC
many	TRBV6-5	TRBD1	TRBJ1-5	CASRYRDRHQPQHF	TGTGCCAGCAGATACCGGGACAGACATCAGCCCCAGCATTTT
-	TRBV28	-	TRBJ1-4	CASSPISWREKLFF	TGTGCCAGCAGTCCCATTTCCTGGAGGGAAAAACTGTTTTTT
many	TRBV5-1	TRBD1	TRBJ2-5	CASSSPGTGETQYF	TGCGCCAGCAGCTCCCCCGGGACAGGGGAGACCCAGTACTTC
-	TRBV2	-	TRBJ1-5	CASSESGRKQPQHF	TGTGCCAGCAGTGAATCGGGCAGGAAACAGCCCCAGCATTTT
few	TRBV29-1	-	TRBJ2-6	CSVVISGANVLTF	TGCAGCGTTGTCATCTCTGGGGCCAACGTCCTGACTTTC
-	TRBV14	TRBD1	TRBJ1-2	CASSRTGTGSDGYTF	TGTGCCAGCAGCCGCACCGGGACAGGGAGCGATGGCTACACCTTC
few	TRBV7-9	-	TRBJ1-2	CASMPRGGYYGYTF	TGTGCCAGCATGCCTAGGGGTGGCTACTATGGCTACACCTTC
-	TRBV20-1	-	TRBJ2-3	CSASDPSTDTQYF	TGCAGTGCCAGCGATCCCAGCACAGATACGCAGTATTTT
-	TRBV4-3	-	TRBJ1-6	CASSQEHEESSYNSPLHF	TGCGCCAGCAGCCAAGAACACGAGGAAAGCTCCTATAATTCACCCCTCCACTTT
-	TRBV5-1	-	TRBJ2-7	CASSPRDFGYEQYF	TGCGCCAGCAGCCCCCGGGACTTCGGGTACGAGCAGTACTTC
-	TRBV6-6	-	TRBJ2-3	CASSYQRIVGGQDTQYF	TGTGCCAGCAGTTACCAACGTATTGTGGGTGGGCAAGATACGCAGTATTTT
few	TRBV2	-	TRBJ1-5	CASSEDALSNQPQHF	TGTGCCAGCAGTGAAGACGCCCTTAGCAATCAGCCCCAGCATTTT
many	TRBV3-1	-	TRBJ2-2	CASSPTGNTGELFF	TGTGCCAGCAGCCCGACAGGGAACACCGGGGAGCTGTTTTTT
many	TRBV12-3/TRBV12-4	-	TRBJ1-1	CASTSGYRGTEAFF	TGTGCCAGCACCTCAGGATATAGAGGGACTGAAGCTTTCTTT
many	TRBV12-3/TRBV12-4	TRBD2	TRBJ2-1	CASSPGGAPRNEQFF	TGTGCCAGCAGCCCCGGGGGGGCCCCACGGAATGAGCAGTTCTTC
few	TRBV20-1	-	TRBJ1-2	CSASENGYTF	TGCAGTGCTAGTGAGAACGGCTACACCTTC
-	TRBV14	TRBD2	TRBJ2-7	CASSQGSGGYEQYF	TGTGCCAGCAGCCAAGGTAGCGGGGGCTACGAGCAGTACTTC
-	TRBV4-2	-	TRBJ2-5	CASSERSVQQETQYF	TGTGCCAGCAGCGAACGTTCCGTGCAACAAGAGACCCAGTACTTC
-	TRBV19	TRBD1	TRBJ2-2	CASIGTGGRTGELFF	TGTGCCAGTATAGGGACAGGGGGACGGACCGGGGAGCTGTTTTTT
-	TRBV5-1	-	TRBJ2-7	CASSLSRGMGEQYF	TGCGCCAGCAGCTTGTCGAGGGGTATGGGAGAGCAGTACTTC
medium-sized	TRBV6-2/TRBV6-3	-	TRBJ2-5	CASSYSPQETQYF	TGTGCCAGCAGTTACTCGCCCCAAGAGACCCAGTACTTC
-	TRBV12-3/TRBV12-4	TRBD1	TRBJ2-2	CASSLASGTGGSRELFF	TGTGCCAGCAGTTTAGCTTCCGGGACAGGGGGGTCGAGGGAGCTGTTTTTT
few	TRBV4-1	-	TRBJ2-3	CASSQPHAEDTQYF	TGCGCCAGCAGCCAACCCCATGCCGAGGATACGCAGTATTTT
-	TRBV5-1	-	TRBJ2-7	CASSSDPSVSEQYF	TGCGCCAGCAGCTCGGACCCCAGCGTTAGCGAGCAGTACTTC
many	TRBV6-4	TRBD2	TRBJ2-3	CASSDSHPSGADTQYF	TGTGCCAGCAGTGACTCTCACCCTAGCGGGGCAGATACGCAGTATTTT
-	TRBV18	-	TRBJ2-2	CASSPQGLANTGELFF	TGTGCCAGCTCACCGCAGGGACTGGCGAACACCGGGGAGCTGTTTTTT